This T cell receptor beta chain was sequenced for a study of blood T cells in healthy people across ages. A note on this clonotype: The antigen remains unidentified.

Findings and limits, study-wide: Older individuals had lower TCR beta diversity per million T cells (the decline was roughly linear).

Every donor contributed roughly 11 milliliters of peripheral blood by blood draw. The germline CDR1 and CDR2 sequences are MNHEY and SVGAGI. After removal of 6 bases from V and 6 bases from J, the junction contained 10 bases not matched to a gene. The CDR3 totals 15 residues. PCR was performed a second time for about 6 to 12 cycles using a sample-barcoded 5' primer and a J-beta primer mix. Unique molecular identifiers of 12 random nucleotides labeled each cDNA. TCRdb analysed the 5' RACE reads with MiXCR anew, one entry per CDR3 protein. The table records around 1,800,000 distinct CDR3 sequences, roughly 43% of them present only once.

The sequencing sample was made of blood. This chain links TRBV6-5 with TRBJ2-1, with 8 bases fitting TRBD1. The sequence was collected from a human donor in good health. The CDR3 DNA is TGTGCCAGCAGCCTTGACAGGGGCGCGTTCAATGAGCAGTTCTTC. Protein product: CASSLDRGAFNEQFF.